These T cell receptor beta chains were read from a single sample in a study of blood T cell repertoires in COVID-19. Method: immunoSEQ multiplex PCR; TCRdb's copy keeps in-frame clones and lacks some. The repertoire has about 270,000 clones, about 82% of them found once; the top ten carry about 4%. The source material was peripheral blood. The receptors come from a woman aged 45-60 years with active or convalescent COVID-19. Both conserved end residues are part of each CDR3. Each record gives: D gene, clone size, V gene, J gene, CDR3 DNA, CDR3 protein. D genes are given only for firm matches. Not all rows give a size; the values are once, few, many and, for expanded clones, a class.

.	.	TRBV2	TRBJ2-5	TGTGCCAGCAGTGAACAGATCCAAGAGACCCAGTACTTC	CASSEQIQETQYF
.	once	TRBV3-1/TRBV3-2	TRBJ1-2	TGTGCCAGCAGCCAACGCGGTCTTGAGGCCGTCGGCGGTGGCTACACCTTC	CASSQRGLEAVGGGYTF
TRBD1	few	TRBV2	TRBJ2-1	TGTGCCAGCAGCCGGGACAGCAATGAGCAGTTCTTC	CASSRDSNEQFF
.	.	TRBV5-6	TRBJ2-7	TGTGCCAGCAGCTGGGGGAGGACCCACGAGCAGTACTTC	CASSWGRTHEQYF
.	once	TRBV9	TRBJ2-7	TGTGCCAGCAGCGTAGGGTCCAGGGGAAGATACGAGCAGTACTTC	CASSVGSRGRYEQYF
TRBD1	.	TRBV5-5	TRBJ2-7	TGTGCCAGCAGCTCGACCAGACAGGGTCCCACCTACGAGCAGTACTTC	CASSSTRQGPTYEQYF
.	.	TRBV20-1	TRBJ1-1	TGCAGTGCTAGTAGCCGGGGTCTTTGGGGGCAAGCAGACACTGAAGCTTTCTTT	CSASSRGLWGQADTEAFF
TRBD2	.	TRBV5-4	TRBJ2-5	TGTGCCAGCAGCTTCGGACTAGCGGGAGGGACCGTTGAGACCCAGTACTTC	CASSFGLAGGTVETQYF
.	.	TRBV21-1	TRBJ2-3	TGTGCCAGCAGCAAAGAGAGGTATGACACAGATACGCAGTATTTT	CASSKERYDTDTQYF
TRBD2	.	TRBV10-3	TRBJ2-2	TGTGCCGTTCGACCGGGACTATACACCGGGGAGCTGTTTTTT	CAVRPGLYTGELFF
.	few	TRBV6-1	TRBJ2-1	TGTGCCAGCAGTGAAACAGGCGCTCGGCAGTTCTTC	CASSETGARQFF
TRBD1	.	TRBV2	TRBJ2-5	TGTGCCAGCAGTGGTCCAAGACAGGGGCCCCAGTGGCAAGAGACCCAGTACTTC	CASSGPRQGPQWQETQYF
TRBD1	.	TRBV11-2	TRBJ1-1	TGTGCCAGCAGCCTTTGGACAGGGAAGAGAGACACTGAAGCTTTCTTT	CASSLWTGKRDTEAFF
TRBD2	.	TRBV5-1	TRBJ2-2	TGCGCCAGCAGCCAGACCGGGACTAGCGGTTACACCGGGGAGCTGTTTTTT	CASSQTGTSGYTGELFF
.	few	TRBV5-1	TRBJ2-3	TGCGCCAGCATCCGTGGCGGGAGCACAGATACGCAGTATTTT	CASIRGGSTDTQYF
TRBD1	.	TRBV27	TRBJ2-6	TGTGCCAGCAGTTTACGGACAGGGACCTCCGGCTCTGGGGCCAACGTCCTGACTTTC	CASSLRTGTSGSGANVLTF
.	.	TRBV5-1	TRBJ2-2	TGCGCCAGCAGAATGGACTATAACACCGGGGAGCTGTTTTTT	CASRMDYNTGELFF
.	.	TRBV2	TRBJ1-1	TGTGCCAGCAGTGAAGGGCTACAGGGTGGCCCTGAAGCTTTCTTT	CASSEGLQGGPEAFF
TRBD2	.	TRBV10-3	TRBJ2-1	TGTGCCATCAGTGAGACTAGCGGCTCCTACAATGAGCAGTTCTTC	CAISETSGSYNEQFF
TRBD1	.	TRBV28	TRBJ2-2	TGTGCCAGCAGTGCTGGCTGGCTCGGACAGGGGAACACCGGGGAGCTGTTTTTT	CASSAGWLGQGNTGELFF
.	few	TRBV5-5	TRBJ1-1	TGTGCCAGCAGCGTCGGTTTGGGAGTCATGAACACTGAAGCTTTCTTT	CASSVGLGVMNTEAFF
.	.	TRBV2	TRBJ2-7	TGTGCCAGCAGTGGGCGGCTAGCCTACGAGCAGTACTTC	CASSGRLAYEQYF
TRBD1	.	TRBV3-1/TRBV3-2	TRBJ1-4	TGTGCCAGCAGCCCCCGGACAGGAAGGGAAAAACTGTTTTTT	CASSPRTGREKLFF
.	.	TRBV3-1/TRBV3-2	TRBJ2-1	TGTGCCAGCAGCCAAGAGTACGGTGAGCTCCCCCCCTACAATGAGCAGTTCTTC	CASSQEYGELPPYNEQFF
.	.	TRBV4-1	TRBJ2-4	TGCGCCAGCAGCCAAATTGGGACAATTCAGTACTTC	CASSQIGTIQYF
TRBD1	.	TRBV5-1	TRBJ1-6	TGCGCCAGCAGTCTTGGGACAGGGGATTCACCCCTCCACTTT	CASSLGTGDSPLHF
.	.	TRBV29-1	TRBJ1-1	TGCAGCGTAGACAGGAACACTGAAGCTTTCTTT	CSVDRNTEAFF
TRBD1	.	TRBV29-1	TRBJ2-5	TGCAGCTTTGGGGTCGGGACAGGGTGGCAAGAGACCCAGTACTTC	CSFGVGTGWQETQYF
.	.	TRBV3-1/TRBV3-2	TRBJ2-3	TGTGCCAGCAGCCAACGGGGTGGATTTTGGGTTTTT	CASSQRGGFWVF
TRBD1	.	TRBV6-5	TRBJ2-7	TGTGCCAGCAGTTACTGGGACAGGACCTACGAGCAGTACTTC	CASSYWDRTYEQYF
TRBD2	.	TRBV7-2	TRBJ2-7	TGTGCCAGCAGCTTAGGCTCGGGCGGGAGCTCCTACGAGCAGTACTTC	CASSLGSGGSSYEQYF